This T cell receptor (beta chain) was obtained from a study of OX40 agonist ivuxolimab in advanced cancers. Study context: Ivuxolimab, an agonist antibody against OX40 (CD134), was given to patients.

The table came from immunoSEQ multiplex PCR; TCRdb's copy has only in-frame clones and leaves some out. The sample records fewer than 110,000 clones, approximately 90% being singletons. Germline CDR1 MDHEN, CDR2 SYDVKM. CDR3 length: 13 residues. V lost 6 bases, J lost 4 bases, and 9 bases lay in between. Concerning this clone: The antigen is undetermined.

The investigators sampled blood at baseline, at cycle 4 day 1, and at cycle 7 day 1. Broader study findings: Averaging showed that CD8+ T cells had more expanded clones than CD4+ did. Clones of CD4+ and CD8+ blood T cells grew by week 6 at doses of 0.1 to 3.0 mg/kg.

The sample here was CD4+ or CD8+ T cells sorted from blood, taken in a trial of the OX40 agonist ivuxolimab. The source is an adult with an advanced solid tumor such as melanoma, head and neck, liver or kidney cancer. The J gene is TRBJ1-4, the V gene TRBV28; D gene unclear. For the CDR3, the DNA is TGTGCCAGCAGCAAGTACAGTAATGAAAAACTGTTTTTT. Its protein is CASSKYSNEKLFF.